This T cell receptor (beta chain) was obtained from a study of glioma-infiltrating T cells after dendritic cell vaccination. Study-wide context: Glioblastoma patients came from Phase I and II dendritic cell vaccination trials.

Sequenced by immunoSEQ multiplex PCR; TCRdb stores in-frame clones only, minus some. The sample carries tens of thousands of clones, around 86% recorded once. Time point meaning: after dendritic cell vaccination, including at tumor progression/relapse. Trimming at V came to 3 bases and at J to 2 bases, leaving 6 bases not matched to a gene. The CDR3 runs 15 residues. CDR1 and CDR2 from the germline V gene are GTSNPN and SVGIG (reference sequence). Source: blood, taken after dendritic cell vaccination. The sequence came from a human donor with glioblastoma. J is TRBJ1-3 and V is TRBV30; 8 bases line up with TRBD1. CDR3 region: CAWSPQGVAGNTIYF. In nucleotides, the CDR3 is TGTGCCTGGAGCCCACAGGGGGTTGCTGGAAACACCATATATTTT.